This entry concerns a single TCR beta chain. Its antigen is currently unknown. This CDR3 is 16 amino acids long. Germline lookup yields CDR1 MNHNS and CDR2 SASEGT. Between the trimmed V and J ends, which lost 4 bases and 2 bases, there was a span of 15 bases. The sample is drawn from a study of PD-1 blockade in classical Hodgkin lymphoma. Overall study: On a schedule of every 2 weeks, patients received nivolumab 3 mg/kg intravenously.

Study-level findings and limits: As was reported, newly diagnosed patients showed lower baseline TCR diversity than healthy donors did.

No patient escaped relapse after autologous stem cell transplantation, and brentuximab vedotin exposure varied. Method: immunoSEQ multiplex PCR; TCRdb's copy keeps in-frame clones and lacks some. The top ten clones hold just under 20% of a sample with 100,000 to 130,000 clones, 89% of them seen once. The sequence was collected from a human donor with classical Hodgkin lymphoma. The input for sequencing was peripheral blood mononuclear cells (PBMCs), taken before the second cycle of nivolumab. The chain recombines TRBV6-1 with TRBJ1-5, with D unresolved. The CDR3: CASSGPNTDRNQPQHF. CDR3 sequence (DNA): TGTGCCAGCAGTGGCCCCAACACCGATCGCAATCAGCCCCAGCATTTT.